This T cell receptor beta chain originates from a study of CD8+CD57+ T cells in acquired aplastic anemia. Study outcomes and limitations: Patients shared under 30 CD8+ CDR3 sequences with controls.

TCR beta VDJ and CDR3 profiling used genomic DNA as template. A single record per CDR3 protein comes from TCRdb applying MiXCR to the reads. The table records roughly 290,000 distinct CDR3 sequences, roughly 53% of them present only once. Losses at the gene ends were 3 bases for V and 12 bases for J; bases not matched to a gene: 5. Germline-derived CDR1 and CDR2 are LGHDT and YNNKEL (reference sequence). This CDR3 region has 14 residues. The authors sequenced patients whose flow cytometry had shown CD8+CD57+ cell expansion. This clonotype was picked up a small number of times. Its target is unknown. This TCR was sampled from a human donor with aplastic anemia. V is TRBV3-1 and J is TRBJ2-1; 13 bases are a match to TRBD2. The sequenced sample consisted of sorted CD4+, CD8+, or CD8+CD57+ T cells (not recorded which) from PBMCs. The CDR3: CASSHTSGGAGQFF. The CDR3 DNA is TGTGCCAGCAGCCATACTAGCGGGGGGGCCGGGCAGTTCTTC.